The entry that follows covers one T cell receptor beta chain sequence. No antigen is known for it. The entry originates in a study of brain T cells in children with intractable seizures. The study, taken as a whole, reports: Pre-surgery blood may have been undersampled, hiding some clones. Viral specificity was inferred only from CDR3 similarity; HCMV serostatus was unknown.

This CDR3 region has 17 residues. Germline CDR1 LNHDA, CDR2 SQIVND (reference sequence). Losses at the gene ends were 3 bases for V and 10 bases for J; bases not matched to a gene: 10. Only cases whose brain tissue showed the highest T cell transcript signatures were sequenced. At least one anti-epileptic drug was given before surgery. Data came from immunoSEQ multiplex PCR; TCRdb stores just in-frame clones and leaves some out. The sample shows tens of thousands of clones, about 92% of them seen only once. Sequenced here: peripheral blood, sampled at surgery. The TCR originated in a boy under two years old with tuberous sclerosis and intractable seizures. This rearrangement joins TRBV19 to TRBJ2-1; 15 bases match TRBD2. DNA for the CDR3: TGTGCCAGTAGTATCAAGGAGGGACTAGCGGGAGGAGAAGAGCAGTTCTTC. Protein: CASSIKEGLAGGEEQFF.